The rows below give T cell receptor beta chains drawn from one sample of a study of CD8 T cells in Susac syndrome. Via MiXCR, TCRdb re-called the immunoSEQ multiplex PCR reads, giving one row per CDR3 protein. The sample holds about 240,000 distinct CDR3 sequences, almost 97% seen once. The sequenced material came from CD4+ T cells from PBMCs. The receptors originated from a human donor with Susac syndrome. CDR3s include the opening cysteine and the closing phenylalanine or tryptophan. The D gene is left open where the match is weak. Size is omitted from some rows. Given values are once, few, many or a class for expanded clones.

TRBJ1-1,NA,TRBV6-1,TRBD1,CASRSQSPVPDRGTEAFF,TGTGCCAGCAGATCCCAAAGTCCAGTTCCAGACAGGGGCACTGAAGCTTTCTTT
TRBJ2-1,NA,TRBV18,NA,CASSPQAPYYNEQFF,TGTGCCAGCTCACCACAGGCCCCTTACTACAATGAGCAGTTCTTC
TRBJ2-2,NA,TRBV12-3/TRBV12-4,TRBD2,CASRRGLAEGTGELFF,TGTGCCAGCAGACGAGGACTAGCGGAGGGGACCGGGGAGCTGTTTTTT
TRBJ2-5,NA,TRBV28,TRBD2,CASSSPLAGVQTQYF,TGTGCCAGCAGTTCCCCCCTAGCGGGAGTTCAGACCCAGTACTTC
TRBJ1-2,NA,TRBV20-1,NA,CSARGQESNYGYTF,TGCAGTGCTAGAGGACAGGAATCTAACTATGGCTACACCTTC
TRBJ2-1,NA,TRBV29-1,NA,CSVMGDRLSLYNEQFF,TGCAGCGTGATGGGGGACCGTCTCTCTCTTTACAATGAGCAGTTCTTC
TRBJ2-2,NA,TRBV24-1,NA,CATSARAVGPTGELFF,TGTGCCACCAGTGCCCGAGCGGTGGGTCCAACCGGGGAGCTGTTTTTT
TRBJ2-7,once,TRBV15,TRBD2,CATSRVRRGLAGVEQYF,TGTGCCACCAGCAGAGTTCGTAGGGGACTAGCGGGAGTCGAGCAGTACTTC
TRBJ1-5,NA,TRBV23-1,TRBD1,CASSQIPGPGGWQPQHF,TGCGCCAGCAGTCAAATCCCTGGGCCAGGGGGCTGGCAGCCCCAGCATTTT
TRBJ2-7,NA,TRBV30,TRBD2,CAWTTSGRGQYF,TGTGCCTGGACGACTAGCGGGAGGGGGCAGTACTTC
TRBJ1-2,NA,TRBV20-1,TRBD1,CSATETGGAYTF,TGCAGTGCTACCGAGACAGGGGGGGCTTACACCTTC
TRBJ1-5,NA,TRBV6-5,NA,CASSKTPGSSQPQHF,TGTGCCAGCAGCAAAACTCCAGGGAGTAGTCAGCCCCAGCATTTT
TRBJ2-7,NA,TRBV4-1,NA,CASSGGEDEQYF,TGCGCCAGCAGTGGGGGTGAGGATGAGCAGTACTTC